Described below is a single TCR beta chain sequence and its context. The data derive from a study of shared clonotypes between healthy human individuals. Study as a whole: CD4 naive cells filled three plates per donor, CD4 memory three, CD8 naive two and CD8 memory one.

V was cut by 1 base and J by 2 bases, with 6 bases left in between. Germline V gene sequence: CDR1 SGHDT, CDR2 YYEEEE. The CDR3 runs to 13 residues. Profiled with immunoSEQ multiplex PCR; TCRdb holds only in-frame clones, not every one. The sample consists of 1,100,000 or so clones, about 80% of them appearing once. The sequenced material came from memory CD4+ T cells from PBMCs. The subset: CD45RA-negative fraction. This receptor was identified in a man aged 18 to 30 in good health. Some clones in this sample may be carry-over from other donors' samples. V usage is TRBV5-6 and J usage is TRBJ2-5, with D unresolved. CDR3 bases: TGTGCCAGCAGCTTGCCAGCGCAAGAGACCCAGTACTTC. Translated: CASSLPAQETQYF.